This T cell receptor beta chain came from a study of T cells in Graves' hyperthyroidism and ophthalmopathy. Diagnostic assessment was based on clinical symptoms, serum thyroxine and TRAb, thyroid ultrasound and orbital computed tomography. From RNA transcripts, TCR beta CDR3 regions were amplified. The HTBI primer set drove a first-round RT-PCR of the TCR CDR3. Each CDR3 protein gets one entry after TCRdb re-called the multiplex PCR reads with MiXCR. The data contain some 510,000 distinct CDR3 sequences, under 25% of them seen just once; the ten biggest clones take up 26%. There are many counts of this clonotype. This may come from a read error, since a much larger clone is one base off. Sequenced input: blood. The TCR sequence derives from a man aged 18 to 30 with Graves' hyperthyroidism.

The CDR3 region is CASSSRPNTEAFF. The CDR3 DNA follows: TGTGCCAGCAGCTCGCGTCCGAACACTGAAGCTTTCTTT. The chain employs TRBV7-2 and TRBJ1-1; D gene unclear. CDR3 length: 13 amino acids. The germline V and J ends were trimmed by 4 bases and 1 base, with 7 bases remaining between them. From germline, CDR1 is SGHTA and CDR2 FQGNSA.